A selection of T cell receptor beta chains follows, all from one sample in a study of blood T cell repertoires in COVID-19. The table came from immunoSEQ multiplex PCR; TCRdb's copy has only in-frame clones and leaves some out. The profile covers around 100,000 clones, with 80% appearing a single time and around an eighth taken by the ten largest. Sequenced sample: peripheral blood. All receptors come from a woman in her 70s with acute or convalescent COVID-19. The CDR3 runs from the conserved cysteine through the conserved F or W. The D gene is left open where the match is weak. Size tells how often a clone was seen (once, few, many) or the class of an expanded clone, and some rows leave it out.

D gene	V gene	clone size	J gene	CDR3 protein	CDR3 DNA
NA	TRBV9	NA	TRBJ2-1	CASSVHSLSYNEQFF	TGTGCCAGCAGCGTACACAGTCTATCCTACAATGAGCAGTTCTTC
NA	TRBV28	NA	TRBJ1-3	CASGPPSRNSGNTIYF	TGTGCCAGCGGTCCCCCGAGTCGAAACTCTGGAAACACCATATATTTT
NA	TRBV27	few	TRBJ1-4	CASKGREEEKLFF	TGTGCCAGCAAGGGCAGGGAGGAGGAAAAACTGTTTTTT
NA	TRBV29-1	NA	TRBJ1-2	CSMSDRSNYGYTF	TGCAGTATGTCAGACAGATCTAACTATGGCTACACCTTC
TRBD1	TRBV18	NA	TRBJ1-2	CASSRAGTATRYGYTF	TGTGCCAGCTCACGGGCCGGGACAGCGACCAGGTATGGCTACACCTTC
TRBD1	TRBV19	NA	TRBJ1-5	CASSTGTNTGVGQPQHF	TGTGCCAGTAGTACCGGCACAAATACAGGGGTCGGTCAGCCCCAGCATTTT
NA	TRBV11-2	NA	TRBJ1-1	CASSLRVSEAFF	TGTGCCAGCAGCTTGCGGGTCAGTGAAGCTTTCTTT
NA	TRBV7-8	NA	TRBJ1-2	CASSLQGNGYGYTF	TGTGCCAGCAGCCTACAGGGAAACGGCTATGGCTACACCTTC
TRBD2	TRBV11-2	NA	TRBJ2-2	CASSPTSGGGELFF	TGTGCCAGCAGTCCTACTAGCGGGGGCGGGGAGCTGTTTTTT
NA	TRBV7-2	NA	TRBJ1-2	CASSAVTATLAYGYTF	TGTGCCAGCAGCGCCGTGACAGCGACATTAGCCTATGGCTACACCTTC
NA	TRBV7-3	once	TRBJ2-3	CASSLLLGSALYF	TGTGCCAGCAGCTTATTACTGGGCTCCGCATTGTATTTT
TRBD2	TRBV9	NA	TRBJ2-5	CASSPLAGGNQETQYF	TGTGCCAGCAGCCCCTTAGCGGGGGGCAACCAAGAGACCCAGTACTTC
NA	TRBV10-3	NA	TRBJ1-5	CAISDRNQPQHF	TGTGCCATCAGTGACCGGAATCAGCCCCAGCATTTT
TRBD1	TRBV4-3	NA	TRBJ2-2	CASSRGTGAFTGELFF	TGCGCCAGCAGCCGTGGGACAGGGGCCTTCACCGGGGAGCTGTTTTTT